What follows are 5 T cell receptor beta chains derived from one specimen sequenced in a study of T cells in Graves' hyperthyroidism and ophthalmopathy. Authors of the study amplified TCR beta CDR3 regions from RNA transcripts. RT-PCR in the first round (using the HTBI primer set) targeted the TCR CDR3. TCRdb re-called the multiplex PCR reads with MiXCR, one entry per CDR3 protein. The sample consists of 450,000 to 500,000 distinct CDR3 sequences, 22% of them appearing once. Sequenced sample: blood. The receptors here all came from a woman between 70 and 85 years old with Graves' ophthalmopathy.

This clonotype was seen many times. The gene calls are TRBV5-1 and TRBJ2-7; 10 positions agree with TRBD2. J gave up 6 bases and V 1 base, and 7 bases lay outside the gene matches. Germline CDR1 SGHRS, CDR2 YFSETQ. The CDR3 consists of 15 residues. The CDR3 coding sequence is TGCGCCAGCAGCTTGAGCCTAGCGGGAGAAGGCGAGCAGTACTTC. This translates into CASSLSLAGEGEQYF.

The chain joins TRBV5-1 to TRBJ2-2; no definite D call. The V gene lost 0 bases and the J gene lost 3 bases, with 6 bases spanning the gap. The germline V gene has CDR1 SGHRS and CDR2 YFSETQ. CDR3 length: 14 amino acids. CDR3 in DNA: TGCGCCAGCAGCTTGGCCTGGGACACCGGGGAGCTGTTTTTT. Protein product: CASSLAWDTGELFF.

CDR3 amino acids: CASSLMTGEADTQYF. CDR3 nucleotide sequence: TGTGCCAGCAGCCTCATGACAGGGGAAGCAGATACGCAGTATTTT. This sequence joins TRBV6-2 or TRBV6-3 and TRBJ2-3; 8 bases match TRBD1. There are 15 residues in the CDR3. The germline V gene encodes CDR1 MNHEY and CDR2 SVGEGT. V shed 6 bases and J 4 bases; nucleotides not matched to a gene: 9.

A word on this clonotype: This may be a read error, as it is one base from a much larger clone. The CDR3 spells CASSTQGRNTEAFF. The CDR3, as DNA: TGTGCCAGCAGTACACAGGGAAGAAACACTGAAGCTTTCTTT. This chain connects TRBV2 to TRBJ1-1; a weak D match, TRBD1 (6 bases). CDR1 is SNHLY, CDR2 FYNNEI, per germline. Trimming pared 5 bases from V and 2 bases from J, leaving 12 bases between. The CDR3 extends over 14 amino acids.

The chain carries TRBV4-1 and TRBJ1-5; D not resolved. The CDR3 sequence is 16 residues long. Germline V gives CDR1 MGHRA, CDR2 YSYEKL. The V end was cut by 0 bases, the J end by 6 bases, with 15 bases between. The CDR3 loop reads CASSQDFAFRAQPQHF. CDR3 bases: TGCGCCAGCAGCCAAGATTTTGCATTTCGGGCTCAGCCCCAGCATTTT.